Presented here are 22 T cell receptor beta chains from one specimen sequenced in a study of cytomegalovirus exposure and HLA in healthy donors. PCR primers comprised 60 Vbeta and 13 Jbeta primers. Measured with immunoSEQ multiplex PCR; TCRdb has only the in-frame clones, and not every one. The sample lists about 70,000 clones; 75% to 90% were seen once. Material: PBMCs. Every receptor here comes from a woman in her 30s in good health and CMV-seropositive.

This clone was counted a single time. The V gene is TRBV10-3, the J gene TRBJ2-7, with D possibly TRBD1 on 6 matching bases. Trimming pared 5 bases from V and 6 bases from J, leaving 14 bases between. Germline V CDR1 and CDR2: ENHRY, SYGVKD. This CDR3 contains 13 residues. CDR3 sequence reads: CAISPTGDGEQYF. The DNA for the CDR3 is TGTGCCATCAGTCCGACAGGTGATGGCGAGCAGTACTTC.

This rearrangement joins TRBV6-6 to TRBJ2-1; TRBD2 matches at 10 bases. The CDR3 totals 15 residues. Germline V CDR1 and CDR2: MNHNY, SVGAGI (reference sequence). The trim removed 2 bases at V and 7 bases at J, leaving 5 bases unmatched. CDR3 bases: TGTGCCAGCAGTTACGTGGGACTAGCGTATAATGAGCAGTTCTTC. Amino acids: CASSYVGLAYNEQFF.

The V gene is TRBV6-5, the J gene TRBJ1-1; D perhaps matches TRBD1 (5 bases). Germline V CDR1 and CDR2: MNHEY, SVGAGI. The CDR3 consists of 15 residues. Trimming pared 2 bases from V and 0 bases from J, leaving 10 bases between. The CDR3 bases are TGTGCCAGCAGTTACGGGGCTACCATGAACACTGAAGCTTTCTTT. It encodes CASSYGATMNTEAFF.

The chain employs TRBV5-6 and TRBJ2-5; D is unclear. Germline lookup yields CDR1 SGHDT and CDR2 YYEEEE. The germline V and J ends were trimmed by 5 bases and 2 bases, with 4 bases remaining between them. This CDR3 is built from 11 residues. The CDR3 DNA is TGTGCCAGCAGTTATCAAGAGACCCAGTACTTC. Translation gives CASSYQETQYF.

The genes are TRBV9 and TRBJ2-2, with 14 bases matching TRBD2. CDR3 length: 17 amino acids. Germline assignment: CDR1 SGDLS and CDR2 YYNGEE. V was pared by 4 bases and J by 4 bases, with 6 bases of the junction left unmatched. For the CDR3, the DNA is TGTGCCAGCAGCATCGGGACTAGCGGGAGTAGCACCGGGGAGCTGTTTTTT. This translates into CASSIGTSGSSTGELFF.

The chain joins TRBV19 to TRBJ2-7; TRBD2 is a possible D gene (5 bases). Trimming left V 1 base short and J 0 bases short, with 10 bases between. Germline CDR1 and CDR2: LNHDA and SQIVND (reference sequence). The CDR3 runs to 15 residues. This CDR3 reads CASSIGLSSSYEQYF. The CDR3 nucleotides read TGTGCCAGTAGTATAGGACTATCGAGCTCCTACGAGCAGTACTTC.

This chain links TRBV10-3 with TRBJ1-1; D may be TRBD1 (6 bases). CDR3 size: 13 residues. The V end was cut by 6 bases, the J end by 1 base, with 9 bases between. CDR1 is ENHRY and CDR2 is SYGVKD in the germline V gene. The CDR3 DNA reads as TGTGCCATCAGAATACAGGGGAACACTGAAGCTTTCTTT. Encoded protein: CAIRIQGNTEAFF.

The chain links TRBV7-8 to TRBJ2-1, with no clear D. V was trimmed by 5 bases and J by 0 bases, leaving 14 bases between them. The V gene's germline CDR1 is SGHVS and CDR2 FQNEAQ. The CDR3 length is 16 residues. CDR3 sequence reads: CASSPKSENSYNEQFF. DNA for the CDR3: TGTGCCAGCAGCCCTAAGAGTGAAAACTCCTACAATGAGCAGTTCTTC.

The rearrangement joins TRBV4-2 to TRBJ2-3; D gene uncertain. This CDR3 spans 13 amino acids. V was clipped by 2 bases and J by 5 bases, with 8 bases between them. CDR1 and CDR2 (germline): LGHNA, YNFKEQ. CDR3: CASSQYAEDTQYF. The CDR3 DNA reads TGTGCCAGCAGCCAATATGCGGAAGATACGCAGTATTTT.

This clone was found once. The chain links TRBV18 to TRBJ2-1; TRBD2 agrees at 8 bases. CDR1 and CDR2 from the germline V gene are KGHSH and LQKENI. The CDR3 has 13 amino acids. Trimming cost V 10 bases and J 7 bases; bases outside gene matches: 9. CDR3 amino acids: CATASGRGNEQFF. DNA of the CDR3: TGTGCCACCGCAAGCGGGAGAGGGAATGAGCAGTTCTTC.

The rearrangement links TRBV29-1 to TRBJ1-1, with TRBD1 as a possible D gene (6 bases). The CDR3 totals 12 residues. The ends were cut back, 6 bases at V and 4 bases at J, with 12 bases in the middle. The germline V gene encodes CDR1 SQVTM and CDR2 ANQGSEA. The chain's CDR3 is CSVRGGITEAFF. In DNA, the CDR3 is TGCAGCGTGAGAGGGGGTATCACTGAAGCTTTCTTT.

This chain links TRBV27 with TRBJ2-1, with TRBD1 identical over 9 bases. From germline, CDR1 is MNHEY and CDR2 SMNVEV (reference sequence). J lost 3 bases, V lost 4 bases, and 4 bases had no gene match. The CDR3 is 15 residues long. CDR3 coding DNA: TGTGCCAGCAGTTCACAGGGGGCGGGCTACAATGAGCAGTTCTTC. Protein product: CASSSQGAGYNEQFF.

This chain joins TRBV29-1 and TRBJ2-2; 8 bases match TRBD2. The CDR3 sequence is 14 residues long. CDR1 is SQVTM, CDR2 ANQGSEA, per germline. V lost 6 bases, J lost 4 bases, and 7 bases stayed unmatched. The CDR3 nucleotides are TGCAGCGTACGGACTAGCCCGGGCACCGGGGAGCTGTTTTTT. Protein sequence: CSVRTSPGTGELFF.

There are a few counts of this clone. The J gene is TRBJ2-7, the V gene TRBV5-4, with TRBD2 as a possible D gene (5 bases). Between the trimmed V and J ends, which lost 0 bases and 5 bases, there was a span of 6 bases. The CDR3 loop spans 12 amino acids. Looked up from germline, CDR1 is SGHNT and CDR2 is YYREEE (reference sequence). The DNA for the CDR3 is TGTGCCAGCAGCTTGGGGGAGCACGAGCAGTACTTC. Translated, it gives CASSLGEHEQYF.

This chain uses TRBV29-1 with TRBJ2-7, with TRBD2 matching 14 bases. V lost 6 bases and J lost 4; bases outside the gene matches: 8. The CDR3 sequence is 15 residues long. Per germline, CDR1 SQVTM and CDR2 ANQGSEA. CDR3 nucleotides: TGCAGCGTGCGGGGACTAGCGGGAGTGAGGTACGAGCAGTACTTC. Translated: CSVRGLAGVRYEQYF.

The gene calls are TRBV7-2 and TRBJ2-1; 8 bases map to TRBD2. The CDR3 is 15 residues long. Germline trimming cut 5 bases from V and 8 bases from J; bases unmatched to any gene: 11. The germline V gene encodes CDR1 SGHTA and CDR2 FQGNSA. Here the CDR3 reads CASSMTSAQGDEQFF. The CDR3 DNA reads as TGTGCCAGCAGCATGACTAGCGCCCAGGGCGATGAGCAGTTCTTC.

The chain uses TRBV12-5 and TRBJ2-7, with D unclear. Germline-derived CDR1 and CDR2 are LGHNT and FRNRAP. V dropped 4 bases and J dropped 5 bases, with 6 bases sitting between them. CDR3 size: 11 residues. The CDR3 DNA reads TGTGCTAGTGGTTCCCTCGACGAGCAGTACTTC. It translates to CASGSLDEQYF.

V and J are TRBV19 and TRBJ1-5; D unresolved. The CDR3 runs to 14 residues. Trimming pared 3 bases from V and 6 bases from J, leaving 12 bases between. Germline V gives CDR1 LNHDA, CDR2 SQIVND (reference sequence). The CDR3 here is CASSMNRPGQPQHF. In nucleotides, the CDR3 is TGTGCCAGTAGTATGAATCGCCCAGGTCAGCCCCAGCATTTT.

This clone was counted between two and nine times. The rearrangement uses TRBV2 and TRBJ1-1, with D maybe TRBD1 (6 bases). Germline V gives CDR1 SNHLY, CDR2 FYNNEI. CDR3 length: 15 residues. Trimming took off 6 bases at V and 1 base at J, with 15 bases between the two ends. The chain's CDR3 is CASRPQGHPNTEAFF. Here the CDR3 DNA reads TGTGCCAGCAGACCTCAGGGACACCCGAACACTGAAGCTTTCTTT.

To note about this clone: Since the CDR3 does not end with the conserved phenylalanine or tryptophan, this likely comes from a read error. CDR3 nucleotides: TGTGCCAGCAGCTTCGCGGGGGCGCCCACTGAAGCTTTCCTT. This encodes CASSFAGAPTEAFL. The chain links TRBV7-3 to TRBJ1-1; possibly TRBD1 for D (6 bases). The CDR3 sequence is 14 residues long. CDR1 and CDR2 (germline): SGHTA, FQGTGA. V lost 3 bases and J 4 bases, leaving 12 bases between the germline ends.

This chain's CDR3 is CASSIFLSQGKPQHF. CDR3 coding DNA: TGTGCCAGTAGTATCTTTCTTTCACAGGGCAAGCCCCAGCATTTT. This rearrangement joins TRBV19 to TRBJ1-5; D is perhaps TRBD1 (6 bases). Looked up from germline, CDR1 is LNHDA and CDR2 is SQIVND (reference sequence). Trimming left V 3 bases short and J 8 bases short, with 17 bases between. CDR3 length: 15 residues.

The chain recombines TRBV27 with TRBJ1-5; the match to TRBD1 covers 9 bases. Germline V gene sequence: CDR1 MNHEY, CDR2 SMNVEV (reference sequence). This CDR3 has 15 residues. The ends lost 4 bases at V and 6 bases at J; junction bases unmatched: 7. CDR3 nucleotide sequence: TGTGCCAGCAGTTCCGGACAGGGGTTGGGTCAGCCCCAGCATTTT. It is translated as CASSSGQGLGQPQHF.